The 22 T cell receptor beta chains below were found in one sample sequenced in a study of blood T cells in healthy people across ages. Primed by a sample-barcoded 5' primer and a J-beta primer mix, a second PCR proceeded for roughly 7 to 11 cycles. TCRdb re-derived calls from the 5' RACE reads in MiXCR, one entry per CDR3 protein. The sample lists approximately 1.5 million distinct CDR3 sequences; about 32% were seen once. Sequenced: blood. Receptor source: a young woman in good health.

CDR3 region: CASSDPQPEIEQYF. CDR3 nucleotides: TGTGCCAGCAGCGACCCGCAGCCAGAAATCGAGCAGTACTTC. V is TRBV21-1 and J is TRBJ2-7; the D call of TRBD2 is as the table states it, not checked on the DNA. TRBV21-1 is labeled a pseudogene. This CDR3 is built from 14 residues.

This clonotype was seen repeatedly, ten times or more. The rearrangement uses TRBV6-2 or TRBV6-3 and TRBJ2-1; 11 nucleotides agree with TRBD2. Trimming cost V 5 bases and J 2 bases; bases outside gene matches: 5. The CDR3 extends over 16 amino acids. In germline, CDR1 is MNHEY, CDR2 SVGEGT. CDR3: CASSPISGRAYNEQFF. The CDR3 DNA reads TGTGCCAGCAGTCCCATTAGCGGGAGGGCCTACAATGAGCAGTTCTTC.

The chain carries TRBV11-1 and TRBJ2-1; weak D call: TRBD2 (6 bases). From germline, CDR1 is SGHAT and CDR2 FQDESV (reference sequence). There are 15 residues in the CDR3. V was cut by 6 bases and J by 3 bases, with 15 bases left in between. CDR3 DNA sequence: TGTGCCAGCAGTACCAGCGGGCGTTTCTACAATGAGCAGTTCTTC. It yields the protein CASSTSGRFYNEQFF.

The chain couples TRBV7-3 to TRBJ1-2; the D is unclear. V was shortened by 5 bases and J by 8 bases, with 18 bases between the two germline ends. CDR1 is SGHTA, CDR2 FQGTGA, per germline. CDR3 length equals 14 residues. CDR3 nucleotides: TGTGCCAGCAGCCCCTCCCTTAGTGGGGAGGGCTACACCTTC. Its protein product is CASSPSLSGEGYTF. Combining the CDR3 with reference TRBV7-3 and TRBJ1-2 gives the whole variable domain GAGVSQTPSNKVTEKGKYVELRCDPISGHTALYWYRQSLGQGPEFLIYFQGTGAADDSGLPNDRFFAVRPEGSVSTLKIQRTERGDSAVYLCASSPSLSGEGYTFGSGTRLTVV.

A word on this clonotype: Mismatch with germline at one junction end may stem from a read error. V gene TRBV20-1 combines with J gene TRBJ2-3, with 14 bases lining up with TRBD2. From germline, CDR1 is DFQATT and CDR2 SNEGSKA (reference sequence). This CDR3 comprises 18 residues. CDR3 DNA: TGCGGTGCTATCTCGGGACTAGCGGGAGATAGTGGAAGAGATACGCAGTATTTT. This translates into CGAISGLAGDSGRDTQYF.

This rearrangement joins TRBV7-9 to TRBJ2-7, with D possibly matching TRBD1 (6 bases). Deletions cut 0 bases from V and 0 bases from J, with 15 bases between. Per germline, CDR1 SEHNR and CDR2 FQNEAQ (reference sequence). The CDR3 runs 17 residues. The CDR3 nucleotides are TGTGCCAGCAGCTTAGCCTTCGGACAGACGAGCTCCTACGAGCAGTACTTC. Translating it yields CASSLAFGQTSSYEQYF.

The sample holds a few counts of this clonotype. The J gene is TRBJ2-3, the V gene TRBV28, with D possibly matching TRBD1 (6 bases). The germline gives CDR1 MDHEN, CDR2 SYDVKM. The length of the CDR3 is 12 residues. V lost 6 bases, J lost 8 bases, and 12 bases lay in between. The DNA for the CDR3 is TGTGCCAGCAGACAGGGTGATTTTACGCAGTATTTT. It translates to CASRQGDFTQYF. Full variable domain (outside the CDR3, taken from reference TRBV28 and TRBJ2-3): DVKVTQSSRYLVKRTGEKVFLECVQDMDHENMFWYRQDPGLGLRLIYFSYDVKMKEKGDIPEGYSVSREKKERFSLILESASTNQTSMYLCASRQGDFTQYFGPGTRLTVL.

The chain is built from TRBV6-6 and TRBJ2-1, with TRBD2 matching 10 bases. The CDR3 runs 15 residues. Germline CDR1 reads MNHNY; CDR2 reads SVGAGI (reference sequence). Unmatched junction bases numbered 9, after V lost 6 bases and J lost 7 bases. CDR3 coding DNA: TGTGCCAGCAGCCTCCTAGCGGGAGTTATGAATGAGCAGTTCTTC. Translation gives CASSLLAGVMNEQFF.

CDR3 bases: TGCGCCAGCAGCCGCCGACTAGCGGGAGTCGAGCAGTACTTC. Protein sequence: CASSRRLAGVEQYF. The gene calls are TRBV4-1 and TRBJ2-7; TRBD2 matches 12 bases. Germline CDR1 is MGHRA and CDR2 is YSYEKL. This CDR3 spans 14 amino acids. The ends lost 4 bases at V and 6 bases at J; junction bases unmatched: 4.

This clonotype appeared a few times. This chain links TRBV7-9 with TRBJ2-1; D gene unclear. Germline CDR1 SEHNR, CDR2 FQNEAQ (reference sequence). CDR3 length: 14 amino acids. V was trimmed by 5 bases and J by 0 bases, leaving 8 bases between them. DNA for the CDR3: TGTGCCAGCAGCCACCGAGTCTCCTACAATGAGCAGTTCTTC. Encoded protein: CASSHRVSYNEQFF.

This chain uses TRBV6-5 with TRBJ2-3; D is possibly TRBD2 (6 bases). Germline V gene lookup returns CDR1 MNHEY and CDR2 SVGAGI. The CDR3 is 14 amino acids. V was cut by 7 bases and J by 2 bases, with 13 bases left in between. The CDR3 protein is CASNPLASTDTQYF. Here the CDR3 DNA reads TGTGCCAGCAACCCCCTAGCGTCCACAGATACGCAGTATTTT.

This rearrangement joins TRBV15 to TRBJ1-1, with TRBD1 as a possible D gene (6 bases). Trimming pared 0 bases from V and 5 bases from J, leaving 10 bases between. This CDR3 spans 14 amino acids. Germline CDR1 and CDR2: LNHNV and YYDKDF (reference sequence). The CDR3 DNA reads TGTGCCACCAGCAGAGAGACAGGATATACTGAAGCTTTCTTT. This sequence encodes CATSRETGYTEAFF. The full variable domain, with the rest looked up from reference TRBV15 and TRBJ1-1, is DAMVIQNPRYQVTQFGKPVTLSCSQTLNHNVMYWYQQKSSQAPKLLFHYYDKDFNNEADTPDNFQSRRPNTSFCFLDIRSPGLGDTAMYLCATSRETGYTEAFFGQGTRLTVV.

Only a few counts were recorded for this clonotype. This chain connects TRBV11-2 to TRBJ2-7; tentative D call: TRBD2 (6 bases). This CDR3 is built from 14 residues. V was shortened by 8 bases and J by 2 bases, with 16 bases between the two germline ends. Germline V CDR1 and CDR2: SGHAT, FQNNGV. The CDR3: CASRPGTPTYEQYF. The CDR3, as DNA: TGTGCCAGCCGACCCGGGACTCCTACCTACGAGCAGTACTTC. Looking up the rest from reference TRBV11-2 and TRBJ2-7 gives the full variable domain: EAGVAQSPRYKIIEKRQSVAFWCNPISGHATLYWYQQILGQGPKLLIQFQNNGVVDDSQLPKDRFSAERLKGVDSTLKIQPAKLEDSAVYLCASRPGTPTYEQYFGPGTRLTVT.

The rearrangement joins TRBV11-2 to TRBJ2-1; no clear D gene. In germline, CDR1 is SGHAT, CDR2 FQNNGV. This CDR3 comprises 15 residues. V lost 1 base to trimming and J lost 4 bases, with 11 bases between them. DNA for the CDR3: TGTGCCAGCAGCTTAGGAGAGGTTCGATACAATGAGCAGTTCTTC. Translation gives CASSLGEVRYNEQFF. Based on the CDR3 plus reference TRBV11-2 and TRBJ2-1, the full variable domain is EAGVAQSPRYKIIEKRQSVAFWCNPISGHATLYWYQQILGQGPKLLIQFQNNGVVDDSQLPKDRFSAERLKGVDSTLKIQPAKLEDSAVYLCASSLGEVRYNEQFFGPGTRLTVL.

This clonotype has a handful of counts. The chain has TRBV12-3 or TRBV12-4 and TRBJ2-3; the D is unclear. Trimming stripped 10 bases from V and 5 bases from J, with 22 bases between. The CDR3 runs to 15 residues. The DNA for the CDR3 is TGTGCCACAGCAACGTTTAAAAGCCCGGGAGATACGCAGTATTTT. It codes for CATATFKSPGDTQYF.

This clonotype appeared many times. V is TRBV7-2 and J is TRBJ2-5; the D gene is possibly TRBD2 (5 bases). The germline gives CDR1 SGHTA, CDR2 FQGNSA. The CDR3 loop spans 16 amino acids. V was clipped by 1 base and J by 1 base, with 13 bases between them. The CDR3 loop is CASSLVGSGGQETQYF. DNA of the CDR3: TGTGCCAGCAGCTTAGTTGGGTCAGGAGGCCAAGAGACCCAGTACTTC.

V gene TRBV6-5 combines with J gene TRBJ2-2; 7 bases line up with TRBD1. V was clipped by 6 bases and J by 1 base; unmatched bases: 8. Per germline, CDR1 MNHEY and CDR2 SVGAGI. The CDR3 contains 16 residues. This chain's CDR3 is CASRPRTGLNTGELFF. In nucleotides, the CDR3 is TGTGCCAGCAGACCCCGGACAGGTTTGAACACCGGGGAGCTGTTTTTT.

The chain combines TRBV9 with TRBJ2-2, with D possibly matching TRBD2 (5 bases). The CDR3 length is 14 residues. Germline V lookup: CDR1 SGDLS, CDR2 YYNGEE. V lost 4 bases and J 4 bases, leaving 11 bases between the germline ends. CDR3 DNA: TGTGCCAGCAGCCCGGGTGAGGGCACCGGGGAGCTGTTTTTT. This sequence encodes CASSPGEGTGELFF.

This clonotype was detected only a few times. As DNA, the CDR3 is TGCAGTGCTAGACCGGGGGGGAGTCAGCCCCAGCATTTT. It translates to CSARPGGSQPQHF. The chain combines TRBV20-1 with TRBJ1-5, with a weak D call TRBD1 (5 bases). CDR1 and CDR2 from the germline V gene are DFQATT and SNEGSKA (reference sequence). This CDR3 is built from 13 residues. Trimming cost V 2 bases and J 6 bases, with 11 bases left between them.

The CDR3 loop reads CSVRTGRYGYTF. In DNA, the CDR3 is TGCAGCGTTAGGACAGGGCGCTATGGCTACACCTTC. The genes are TRBV29-1 and TRBJ1-2, with 8 bases matching TRBD1. V dropped 5 bases and J dropped 4; count of bases not matched to a gene: 3. This CDR3 contains 12 residues. Germline lookup yields CDR1 SQVTM and CDR2 ANQGSEA.

This clonotype was seen more than once but under ten times. The chain has TRBV20-1 and TRBJ1-1, with a weak D call TRBD1 (5 bases). CDR1 is DFQATT, CDR2 SNEGSKA, per germline (reference sequence). V lost 3 bases and J 3 bases, leaving 8 bases between the germline ends. The CDR3 consists of 12 residues. This CDR3 reads CSASAGDTEAFF. The CDR3 DNA follows: TGCAGTGCTAGCGCGGGGGACACTGAAGCTTTCTTT.

This chain uses TRBV20-1 with TRBJ1-6; TRBD1 aligns across 10 bases. Germline-derived CDR1 and CDR2 are DFQATT and SNEGSKA (reference sequence). V lost 3 bases and J lost 6; bases outside the gene matches: 8. CDR3 length equals 16 residues. In nucleotides, the CDR3 is TGCAGTGCTAGCCGGGACAGGGGAAAGTTTAATTCACCCCTCCACTTT. Translating it yields CSASRDRGKFNSPLHF.